This TCR beta chain was profiled in a study of shared clonotypes between healthy human individuals. Whole-study context: The cohort had two women and three men, ages 18 to 49.

Profiling relied on immunoSEQ multiplex PCR, and the TCRdb table lists in-frame clones only, not all of them. The sample lists 2 million or so clones, 90% to 95% seen once, with 0.13% in the top ten. Subsets obtained from CD4+ cells comprised CD45RA+ naive and CD45RA-negative memory cells. CDR1 is SNHLY, CDR2 FYNNEI, per germline. Trimming took off 4 bases at V and 3 bases at J, with 10 bases between the two ends. This CDR3 contains 13 residues. The specimen sequenced was naive CD4+ T cells sorted from blood. Subset meaning: CD45RA+ positively selected. This TCR derives from a man younger than 35 in good health. The rearrangement joins TRBV2 to TRBJ2-7; D is perhaps TRBD1 (5 bases). For the CDR3, the DNA is TGTGCCAGCAGTGTCAGGGAACTCTACGAGCAGTACTTC. The encoded protein is CASSVRELYEQYF.